The 4 T cell receptor beta chains listed next were all sequenced from one sample in a study of CD8 T cells in ankylosing spondylitis. General observations from the study: Ankylosing spondylitis blood appeared to carry a characteristic TCR beta motif of roughly 8 highly homologous variants.

No antigen has been identified for these receptors. TCRdb fed the 5' RACE reads into MiXCR, producing one record per CDR3 protein. This table holds approximately 550,000 distinct CDR3 sequences, approximately 11% found once. The source material was blood, either unsorted or a sorted T cell fraction (not recorded which). All receptors derive from a male donor with ankylosing spondylitis.

This chain uses TRBV27 with TRBJ2-5, with D hard to call. The CDR3 is made up of 13 amino acids. V lost 5 bases and J lost 5, with 12 bases in between. The V gene's germline CDR1 is MNHEY and CDR2 SMNVEV (reference sequence). CDR3 nucleotides: TGTGCCAGCAGTGGATCGTATACGGAGACCCAGTACTTC. Protein product: CASSGSYTETQYF.

This clonotype turned up a few times. J is TRBJ1-6 and V is TRBV12-3 or TRBV12-4, with unresolved D. Trimming shortened V by 1 base and J by 10 bases, and 8 bases separated the two germline ends. The CDR3 is made up of 13 amino acids. This CDR3 reads CASSLGTQSPLHF. The CDR3 region has the DNA TGTGCCAGCAGTTTAGGGACCCAATCACCCCTCCACTTT.

The chain combines TRBV27 with TRBJ2-5; weak D call: TRBD2 (5 bases). The V end was cut by 3 bases, the J end by 5 bases, with 22 bases between. The CDR3 loop spans 17 amino acids. Germline CDR1 is MNHEY and CDR2 is SMNVEV (reference sequence). CDR3 in amino acids: CASSLLSGEFSMETQYF. CDR3 in DNA: TGTGCCAGCAGTTTGCTTTCTGGGGAGTTTTCTATGGAGACCCAGTACTTC.

This clonotype was recorded a few times. The rearrangement joins TRBV30 to TRBJ2-7; 12 positions match TRBD2. CDR3 length: 14 amino acids. Germline-derived CDR1 and CDR2 are GTSNPN and SVGIG (reference sequence). V was pared by 4 bases and J by 4 bases, with 5 bases of the junction left unmatched. CDR3 sequence (DNA): TGTGCCTGGACCCGAGGACTAGCGGGATACGAGCAGTACTTC. It yields the protein CAWTRGLAGYEQYF.